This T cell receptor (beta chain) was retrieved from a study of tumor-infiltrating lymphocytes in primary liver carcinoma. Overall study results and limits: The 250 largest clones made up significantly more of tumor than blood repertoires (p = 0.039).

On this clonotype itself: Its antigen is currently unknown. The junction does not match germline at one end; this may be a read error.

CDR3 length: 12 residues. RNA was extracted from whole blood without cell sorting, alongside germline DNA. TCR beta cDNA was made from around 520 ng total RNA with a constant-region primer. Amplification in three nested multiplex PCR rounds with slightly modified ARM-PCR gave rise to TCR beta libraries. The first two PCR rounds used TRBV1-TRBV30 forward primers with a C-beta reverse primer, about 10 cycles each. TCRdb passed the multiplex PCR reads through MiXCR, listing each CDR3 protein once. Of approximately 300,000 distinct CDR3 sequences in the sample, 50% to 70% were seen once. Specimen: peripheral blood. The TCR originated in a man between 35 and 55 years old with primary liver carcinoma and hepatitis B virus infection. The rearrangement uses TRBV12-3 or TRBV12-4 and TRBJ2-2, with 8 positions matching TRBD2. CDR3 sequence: CVSSLPGGELFF. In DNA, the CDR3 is TGTGTCAGCAGTTTGCCGGGGGGGGAACTGTTTTTT.